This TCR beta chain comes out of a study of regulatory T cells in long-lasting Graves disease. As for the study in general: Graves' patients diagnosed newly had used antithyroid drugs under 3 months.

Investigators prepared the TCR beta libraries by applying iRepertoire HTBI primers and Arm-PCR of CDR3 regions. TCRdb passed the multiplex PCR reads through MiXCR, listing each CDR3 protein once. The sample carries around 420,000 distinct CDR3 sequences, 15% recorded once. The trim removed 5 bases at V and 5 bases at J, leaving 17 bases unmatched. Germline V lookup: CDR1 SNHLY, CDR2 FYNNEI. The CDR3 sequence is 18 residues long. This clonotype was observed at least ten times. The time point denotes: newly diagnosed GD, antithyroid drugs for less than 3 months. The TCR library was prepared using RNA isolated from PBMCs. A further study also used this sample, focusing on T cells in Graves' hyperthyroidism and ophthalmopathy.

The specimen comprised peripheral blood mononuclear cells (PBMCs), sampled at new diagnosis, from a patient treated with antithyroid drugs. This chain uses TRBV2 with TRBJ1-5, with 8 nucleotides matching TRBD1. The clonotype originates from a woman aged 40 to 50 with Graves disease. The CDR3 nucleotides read TGTGCCAGCAGTCCTTCCGGGACAGGTGTTTTTGGGGATCAGCCCCAGCATTTT. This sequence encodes CASSPSGTGVFGDQPQHF.